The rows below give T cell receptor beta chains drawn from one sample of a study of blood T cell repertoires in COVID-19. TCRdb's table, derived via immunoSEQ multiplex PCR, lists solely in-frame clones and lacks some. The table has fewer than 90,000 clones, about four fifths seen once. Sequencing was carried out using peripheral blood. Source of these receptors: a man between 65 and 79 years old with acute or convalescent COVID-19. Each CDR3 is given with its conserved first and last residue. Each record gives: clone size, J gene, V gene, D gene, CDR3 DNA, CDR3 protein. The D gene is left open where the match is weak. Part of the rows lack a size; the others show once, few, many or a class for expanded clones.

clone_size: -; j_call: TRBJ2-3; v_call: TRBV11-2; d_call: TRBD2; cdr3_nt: TGTGCCAGCATCCTGACTAGCGGATTCACAGATACGCAGTATTTT; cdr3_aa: CASILTSGFTDTQYF
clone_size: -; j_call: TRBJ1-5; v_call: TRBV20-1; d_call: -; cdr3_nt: TGCAGTGCTAGTCTGCGGGGGGAAGGACAGCCCCAGCATTTT; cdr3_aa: CSASLRGEGQPQHF
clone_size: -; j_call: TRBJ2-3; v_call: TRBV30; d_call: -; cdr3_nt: TGTGCCTGGAGTCCATTAGCGGCTAGCACAGATACGCAGTATTTT; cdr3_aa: CAWSPLAASTDTQYF
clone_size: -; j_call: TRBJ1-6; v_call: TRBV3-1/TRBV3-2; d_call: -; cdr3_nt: TGTGCCAGCAGCCTGACGGACAGCCTTGGTTCACCCCTCCACTTT; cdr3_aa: CASSLTDSLGSPLHF
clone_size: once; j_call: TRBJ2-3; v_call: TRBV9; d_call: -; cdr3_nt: TGTGCCAGCAGCGTAGTGGCTAGCGGCACAGATACGCAGTATTTT; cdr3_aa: CASSVVASGTDTQYF
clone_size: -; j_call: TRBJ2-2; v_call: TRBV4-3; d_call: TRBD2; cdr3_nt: TGCGCCAGCAGCCGGGCCGGGACTAGCGGGGTCAACACCGGGGAGCTGTTTTTT; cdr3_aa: CASSRAGTSGVNTGELFF
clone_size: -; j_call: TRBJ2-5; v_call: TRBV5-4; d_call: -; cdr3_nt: TGTGCCAGCAGCTTGGAGGGGCCACGCCGGGAGACCCAGTACTTC; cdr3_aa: CASSLEGPRRETQYF
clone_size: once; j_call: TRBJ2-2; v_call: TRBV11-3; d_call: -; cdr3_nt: TGTGCCAGCAGCTTAGATCGGAGGAAGGGGGGGACCGGGGAGCTGTTTTTT; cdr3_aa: CASSLDRRKGGTGELFF
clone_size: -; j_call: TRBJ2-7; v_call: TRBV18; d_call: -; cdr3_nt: TGTGCCAGCTCACCCCCCGGGAAGAGCTCCTACGAGCAGTACTTC; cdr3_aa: CASSPPGKSSYEQYF
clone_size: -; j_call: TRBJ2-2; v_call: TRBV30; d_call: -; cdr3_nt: TGTGCCTGGAGAGAGGGGGGGAGCGGGGAGCTGTTTTTT; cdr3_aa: CAWREGGSGELFF
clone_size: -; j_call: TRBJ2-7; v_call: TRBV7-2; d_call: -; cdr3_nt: TGTGCCAGCAGCTTAGGGGGCGGTGGGGCCTACGAGCAGTACTTC; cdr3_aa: CASSLGGGGAYEQYF
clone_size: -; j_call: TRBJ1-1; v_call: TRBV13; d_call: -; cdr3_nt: TGTGCCAGCAGCTGGGGACAGAACACTGAAGCTTTCTTT; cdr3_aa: CASSWGQNTEAFF
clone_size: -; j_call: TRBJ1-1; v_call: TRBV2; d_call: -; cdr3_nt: TGTGCCAGCAGTAAGACAAGCATGGACACTGAAGCTTTCTTT; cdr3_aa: CASSKTSMDTEAFF
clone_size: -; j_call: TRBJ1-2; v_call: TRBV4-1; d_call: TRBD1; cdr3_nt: TGCGCCAGCAGCCAAGGGGACAGTCCTTCTAACTATGGCTACACCTTC; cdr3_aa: CASSQGDSPSNYGYTF
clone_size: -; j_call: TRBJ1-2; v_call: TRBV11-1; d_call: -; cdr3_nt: TGTGCCAGCAGCTTAGCGGCGACGGGATCGGGTGGCTACACCTTC; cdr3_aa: CASSLAATGSGGYTF
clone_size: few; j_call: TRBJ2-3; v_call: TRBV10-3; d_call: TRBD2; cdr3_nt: TGTGCCATCAGGACTAGCGGGGGTACAGATACGCAGTATTTT; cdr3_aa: CAIRTSGGTDTQYF
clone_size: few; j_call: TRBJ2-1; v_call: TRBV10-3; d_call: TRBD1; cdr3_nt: TGTGCCATCAGTGAGCAGGCCCAGGGGGCATATGAGCAGTTCTTC; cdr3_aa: CAISEQAQGAYEQFF
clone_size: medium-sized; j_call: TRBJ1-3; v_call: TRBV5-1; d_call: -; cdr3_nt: TGCGCCAGCAGCTTACAGGGAGCTGGAAACACCATATATTTT; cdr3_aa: CASSLQGAGNTIYF
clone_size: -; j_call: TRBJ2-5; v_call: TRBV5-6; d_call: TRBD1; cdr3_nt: TGTGCCAGCAGCTTGGACAGGGGTTCCCACCAAGAGACCCAGTACTTC; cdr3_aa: CASSLDRGSHQETQYF
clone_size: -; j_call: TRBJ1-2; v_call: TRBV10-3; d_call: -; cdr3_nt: TGTGCCATCAGTGAGTCGAGTTCAGGAATTGGCTACACCTTC; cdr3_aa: CAISESSSGIGYTF
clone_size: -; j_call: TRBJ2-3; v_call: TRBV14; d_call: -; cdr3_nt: TGTGCCAGCAGCCAGGCCGGGAGACCCAGCACAGATACGCAGTATTTT; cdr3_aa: CASSQAGRPSTDTQYF
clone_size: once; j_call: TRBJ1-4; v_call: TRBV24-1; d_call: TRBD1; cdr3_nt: TGTGCCACCAGTGAACCCGGGACAGGGAATGAAAAACTGTTTTTT; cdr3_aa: CATSEPGTGNEKLFF
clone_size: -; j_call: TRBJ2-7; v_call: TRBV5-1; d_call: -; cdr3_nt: TGCGCCAGCAGCTTGGCCGGGGTGGGTACCTACGAGCAGTACTTC; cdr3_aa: CASSLAGVGTYEQYF
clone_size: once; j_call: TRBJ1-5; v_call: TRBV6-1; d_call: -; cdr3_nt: TGTGCCAGCAGTGAGAGACAGACTAGCAATCAGCCCCAGCATTTT; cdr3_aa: CASSERQTSNQPQHF
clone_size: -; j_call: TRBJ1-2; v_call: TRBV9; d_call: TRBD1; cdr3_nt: TGTGCCAGCAGCGTGTTCGACAGGGTGGGAAACTATGGCTACACCTTC; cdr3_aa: CASSVFDRVGNYGYTF
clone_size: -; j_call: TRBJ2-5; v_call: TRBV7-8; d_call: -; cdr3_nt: TGTGCCAGCAGCTTAAACAGGGCATTAGGAGAGACCCAGTACTTC; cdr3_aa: CASSLNRALGETQYF
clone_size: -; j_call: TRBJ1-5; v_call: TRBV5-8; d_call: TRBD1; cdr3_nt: TGTGCCAGCAGCTTGGGGACAGGGAATAGCAATCAGCCCCAGCATTTT; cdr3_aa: CASSLGTGNSNQPQHF
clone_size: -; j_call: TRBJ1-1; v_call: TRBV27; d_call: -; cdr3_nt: TGTGCCAGCAGCCCGGGACAGAACACTGAAGCTTTCTTT; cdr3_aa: CASSPGQNTEAFF
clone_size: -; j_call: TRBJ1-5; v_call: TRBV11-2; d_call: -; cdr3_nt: TGTGCCAGCAGCTTAGATTGGGGGGAGGGTCAGCCCCAGCATTTT; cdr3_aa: CASSLDWGEGQPQHF
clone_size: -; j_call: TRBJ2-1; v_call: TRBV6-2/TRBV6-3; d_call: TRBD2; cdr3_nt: TGTGCCAGCAGTTACTCGATTGCGGGGGGGCAAGATGAGCAGTTCTTC; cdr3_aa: CASSYSIAGGQDEQFF
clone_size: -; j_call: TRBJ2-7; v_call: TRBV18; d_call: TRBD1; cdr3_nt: TGTGCCAGCTCGGGGGACAGGGTGTCTTCCTACGAGCAGTACTTC; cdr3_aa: CASSGDRVSSYEQYF
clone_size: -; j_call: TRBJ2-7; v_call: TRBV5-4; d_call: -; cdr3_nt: TGTGCCAGCAGCCCCCAACAGGGAACCTACGAGCAGTACTTC; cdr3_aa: CASSPQQGTYEQYF
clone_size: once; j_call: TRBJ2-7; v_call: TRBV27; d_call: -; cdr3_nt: TGTGCCAGCAGTTTAGGGGCAGGGCGCGTATACGAGCAGTACTTC; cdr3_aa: CASSLGAGRVYEQYF
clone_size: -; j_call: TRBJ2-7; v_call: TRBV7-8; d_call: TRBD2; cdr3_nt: TGTGCCAGCAGTTCCCTTAGCGGGGGATCCTACGAGCAGTACTTC; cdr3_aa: CASSSLSGGSYEQYF
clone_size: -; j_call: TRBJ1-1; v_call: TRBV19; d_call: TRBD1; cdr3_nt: TGTGCCAGTAGTCTGAAGGGACAGGGGGCGCAGAGGGACACTGAAGCTTTCTTT; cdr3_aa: CASSLKGQGAQRDTEAFF
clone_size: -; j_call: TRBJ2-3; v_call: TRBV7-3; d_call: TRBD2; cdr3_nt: TGTGCCAGCAGCACTAGCGGGGGGCCCCAAGATACGCAGTATTTT; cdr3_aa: CASSTSGGPQDTQYF
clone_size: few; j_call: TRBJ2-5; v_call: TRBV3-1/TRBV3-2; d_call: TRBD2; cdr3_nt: TGTGCCAGCAGCCAAACCCGACTAGCGGGGGCCTTGGGTCAAGAGACCCAGTACTTC; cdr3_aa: CASSQTRLAGALGQETQYF
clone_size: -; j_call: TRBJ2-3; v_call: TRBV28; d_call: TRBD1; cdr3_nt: TGTGCCAGCAGTAACGGACAGGGTAGTGCAGATACGCAGTATTTT; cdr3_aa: CASSNGQGSADTQYF
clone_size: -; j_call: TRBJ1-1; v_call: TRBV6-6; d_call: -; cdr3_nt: TGTGCCACCCGACAAATGCAGAACACTGAAGCTTTCTTT; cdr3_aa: CATRQMQNTEAFF
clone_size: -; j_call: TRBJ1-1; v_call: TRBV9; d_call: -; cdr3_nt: TGTGCCAGCAGCGCTCAGGTAAACACTGAAGCTTTCTTT; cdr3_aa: CASSAQVNTEAFF
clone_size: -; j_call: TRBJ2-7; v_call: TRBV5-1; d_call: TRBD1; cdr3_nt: TGCGCCAGCAGCTTAGAGAGACAGGGGCGCGAGCAGTACTTC; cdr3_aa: CASSLERQGREQYF
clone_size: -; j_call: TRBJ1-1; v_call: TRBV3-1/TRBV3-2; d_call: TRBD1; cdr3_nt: TGTGCCAGCAGGCGGGACAGTGAAGCTTTCTTT; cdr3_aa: CASRRDSEAFF
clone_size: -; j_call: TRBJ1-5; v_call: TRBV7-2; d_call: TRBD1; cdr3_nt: TGTGCCAGCAGCTTAGGAGGGACAGGGTCGGTTGGTAATCAGCCCCAGCATTTT; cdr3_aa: CASSLGGTGSVGNQPQHF
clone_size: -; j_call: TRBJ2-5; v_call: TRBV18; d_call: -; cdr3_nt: TGTGCCAGCTCACCGCCTGAGGGACTGAGGGAGACCCAGTACTTC; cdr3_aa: CASSPPEGLRETQYF
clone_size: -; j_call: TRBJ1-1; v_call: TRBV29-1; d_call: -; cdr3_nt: TGCAGCGTCCCAGAGGTTGCCGGGGTGAACACTGAAGCTTTCTTT; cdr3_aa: CSVPEVAGVNTEAFF
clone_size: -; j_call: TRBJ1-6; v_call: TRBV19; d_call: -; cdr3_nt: TGTGCCAGTAGGACTCAAGTAAGCTCCTATAATTCACCCCTCCACTTT; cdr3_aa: CASRTQVSSYNSPLHF
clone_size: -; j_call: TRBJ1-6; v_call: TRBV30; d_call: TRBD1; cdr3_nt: TGTGCCTGGGCAGAGGGGGCGGCTAATTCACCCCTCCACTTT; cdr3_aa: CAWAEGAANSPLHF
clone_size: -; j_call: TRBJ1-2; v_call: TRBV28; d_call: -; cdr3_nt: TGTGCCAGCAGTTTAGGAGGGTTCGGAGGCTACACCTTC; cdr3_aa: CASSLGGFGGYTF
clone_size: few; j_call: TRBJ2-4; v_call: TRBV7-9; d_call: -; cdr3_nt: TGTGCCAGCAGCTTACCCAGGGTGCACATTCAGTACTTC; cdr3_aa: CASSLPRVHIQYF
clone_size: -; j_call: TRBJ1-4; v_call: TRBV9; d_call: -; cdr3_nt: TGTGCCAGCAGCGCCGGGGGGTCGACCAATGAAAAACTGTTTTTT; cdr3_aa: CASSAGGSTNEKLFF
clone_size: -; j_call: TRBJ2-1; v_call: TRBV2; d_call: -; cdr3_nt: TGTGCCAGCAGCCCAGGGTATGAGCAGTTCTTC; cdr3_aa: CASSPGYEQFF
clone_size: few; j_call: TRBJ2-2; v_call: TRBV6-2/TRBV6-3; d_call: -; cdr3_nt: TGTGCCAGCAGTTTCGTTATAACAGGGTCCGGGGAGCTGTTTTTT; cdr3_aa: CASSFVITGSGELFF
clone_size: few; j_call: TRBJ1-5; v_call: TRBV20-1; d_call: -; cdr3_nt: TGCAGTGCTAGTATCGGGGTTTCAGATCAGCCCCAGCATTTT; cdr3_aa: CSASIGVSDQPQHF
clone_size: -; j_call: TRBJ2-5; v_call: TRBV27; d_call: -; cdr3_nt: TGTGCCAGCAGTGGCGGGGAGACCCAGTACTTC; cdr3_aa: CASSGGETQYF
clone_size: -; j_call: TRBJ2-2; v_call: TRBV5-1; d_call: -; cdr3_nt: TGCGCCAGCAGCCGGACAGAGAACACCGGGGAGCTGTTTTTT; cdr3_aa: CASSRTENTGELFF
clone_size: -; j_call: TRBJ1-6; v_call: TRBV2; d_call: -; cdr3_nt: TGTGCCAGCACGATGGGGGCCAATTCACCCCTCCACTTT; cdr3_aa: CASTMGANSPLHF
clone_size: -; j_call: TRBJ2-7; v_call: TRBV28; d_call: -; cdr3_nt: TGTGCCAGCAGTACCACGAGGGAGCAGTACTTC; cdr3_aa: CASSTTREQYF
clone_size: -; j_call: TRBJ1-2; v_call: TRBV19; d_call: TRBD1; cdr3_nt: TGTGCCAGTAGTATCTCCGGGACAGGGGTCTATGGCTACACCTTC; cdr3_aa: CASSISGTGVYGYTF
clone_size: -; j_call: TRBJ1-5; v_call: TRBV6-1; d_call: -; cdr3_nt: TGTGCCAGCAGTGAATCTCAGGGCGGCAATCAGCCCCAGCATTTT; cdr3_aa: CASSESQGGNQPQHF
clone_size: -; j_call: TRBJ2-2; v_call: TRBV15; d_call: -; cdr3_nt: TGTGCCACCAGCAGAGTCAGGGGTTACGGGGAGCTGTTTTTT; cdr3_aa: CATSRVRGYGELFF